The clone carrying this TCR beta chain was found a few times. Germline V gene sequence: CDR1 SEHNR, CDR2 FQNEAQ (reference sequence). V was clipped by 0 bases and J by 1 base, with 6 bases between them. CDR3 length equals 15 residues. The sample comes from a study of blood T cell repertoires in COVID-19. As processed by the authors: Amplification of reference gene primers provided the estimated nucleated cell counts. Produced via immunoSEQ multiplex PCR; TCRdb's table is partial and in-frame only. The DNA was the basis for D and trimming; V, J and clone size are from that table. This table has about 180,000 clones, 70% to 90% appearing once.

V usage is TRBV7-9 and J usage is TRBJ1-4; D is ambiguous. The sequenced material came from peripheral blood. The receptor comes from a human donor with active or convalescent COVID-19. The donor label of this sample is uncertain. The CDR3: CASSLAAGTNEKLFF. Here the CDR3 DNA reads TGTGCCAGCAGCTTAGCGGCAGGAACTAATGAAAAACTGTTTTTT.